This T cell receptor (beta chain) was recorded in a study of cytomegalovirus exposure and HLA in healthy donors (dated 2017 in TCRdb). Notes on the research overall: An earlier analysis of some 620 of the donors reported 276 Gb of sequence data and 117 million unique TCR beta sequences obtained from about 179 million T cells. On average, approximately 250,000 unique TCR beta nucleotide sequences were sequenced per donor among some 430 genotyped donors of the cohort, with around 19% of those sequences being non-productive. A few DR-DQ haplotypes were treated as single units for association and clustering because of strong linkage in the cohort. All discovery cohort repertoires had been generated on a single sequencing platform. Around 330 gigabases of sequencing data and tens of millions of unique TCR sequences made up an early release that covered some 640 HLA-typed donors. In a later analysis, previously published TCR beta repertoires from several hundred donors were re-analyzed and high-resolution HLA genotyping was added so that TCR occurrence patterns could be studied. The number of typed donors differed by locus: about 620-640 for A, B, C, DRB1 and DQB1; approximately 530 for DQA1; 606 for DPA1; and some 450 for DPB1. HLA typing included class I and class II loci at four-digit resolution. A later genetic analysis took genome-wide SNP genotypes for about three fifths of the 666 donors and used that subset as a discovery cohort. The T cell repertoires of several hundred subjects were profiled by immunosequencing and related to cytomegalovirus serostatus. In an earlier analysis of 500 to 650 of the donors, high-throughput TCR beta sequencing was used to judge whether each TCR beta V gene segment behaved as functional or pseudogenic. Of the 300 to 500 genotyped donors, 75% to 85% were placed in the genetic ancestry cluster associated with self-reported Caucasian donors. The later analysis used no new phenotypic data to find candidate immune exposures, relying instead on TCR beta sequences and their occurrence across donors. High-throughput TCR immunosequencing, statistical association of individual TCRs with disease status, and machine learning were combined to predict cytomegalovirus infection status. Along with the roughly 670-subject first cohort, a separate validation cohort of 120 different subjects was used. Alongside the repertoire data, information on donor age, sex, ethnicity and CMV serostatus was compiled. The study aimed to test whether cataloging public T cell receptors could reveal signatures of past pathogen exposure. The paper's findings and limits, for the study overall: The study gave a list of more than 150 TCR beta chains associated with cytomegalovirus. The earlier analysis of about 600 of the donors excluded roughly 16 rarely observed V segments, including chromosome 9 orphons, because counts were too low. In a later genetic analysis, a missense DCLRE1C variant was associated with V-gene and J-gene trimming of TCR beta chains, and the association was replicated in an independent cohort. In a later analysis, several top co-occurrence clusters were reported to appear linked to parvovirus B19, influenza, CMV and Epstein-Barr virus. CMV serostatus was the only immune exposure information available for the cohort. Assigning TCR associations to individual alleles was difficult when HLA alleles, especially DR and DQ, strongly co-occurred. Only TCR beta chains were sequenced in this cohort, and the absence of alpha or paired-chain data limited detectable features. Some IMGT-functional V segments, including TRBV6-2 and TRBV6-3, could not be distinguished by the 87-base-pair reads and were therefore excluded. Cytomegalovirus status was reported to be diagnosed by the classifier with high specificity and sensitivity in both the original and validation cohorts. Most CMV-associated TCR beta chains appeared to be HLA-restricted in a later analysis, and the HLA associations seemed to be driven largely by CMV exposure. Broadly in line with IMGT annotations, most TCR beta V segments showed up in productive rearrangements about 87% or about 30% of the time in an earlier analysis of roughly 590 of the donors. Compared with equally common non-associated chains, HLA-associated TCR beta chains in a later analysis were more clonally expanded and had lower generation probabilities. Most TCR sequences were seen in very few donors, while some public TCRs were found in many individuals. Presence/absence analyses assumed roughly uniform sequencing depth across donors, an assumption that may not hold. In a later analysis, TCR association rates were found to vary across HLA loci, with the most associated TCRs seen for DRB1 alleles and the fewest for HLA-C alleles. In vitro tests confirmed that a few of the cytomegalovirus-associated TCR beta chains recognize cytomegalovirus antigens. Compared with the roughly 710-donor mean, donors in an Asian-associated ancestry cluster had fewer N-insertions in productive TCRs, according to a later genetic analysis. At a false discovery rate of 0.05, a later analysis linked about 16,000 TCR beta sequences to specific HLA alleles. HLA typing was unavailable for some donors at each locus, so association tests used only the typed subset. According to the authors, the approach could potentially be generalized to other disease states and immunological phenotypes. Correlated functional status among segregating V segments might be attributable to linkage disequilibrium, but an unknown experimental factor could not be ruled out. A cluster of highly shared sequence variants was judged likely to be a technical artifact of the sequencing pipeline. A further reported finding was that TCR beta sequences accurately predicted the HLA-A and HLA-B alleles for most subjects in the first cohort.

As concerns this clone: Its target antigen remains unknown. No much larger clone is present one base from it, and per-base qualities are unavailable.

In total, more than 500 healthy bone marrow donors made up the cohort. Cohort members were all nominally healthy when sampled, although unrecorded immune exposures were likely present. The donor tested CMV seronegative, placing the donor among the 350 to 400 seronegative members of the cohort. A peripheral blood sample was provided by each donor, and peripheral blood mononuclear cells were used for TCR beta sequencing. Genomic DNA was extracted from the blood cell samples with the Qiagen DNeasy Blood Extraction Kit. The germline V gene encodes CDR1 SGHDT and CDR2 YYEEEE. Measured from the cysteine to the phenylalanine, the CDR3 is 17 residues long. Only CDR3 DNA is held: 51 bases, read in frame from base 1. Trimming at the junction amounts to 0 bases on V and 2 bases on J, and the germline ends lie 16 bases apart. Receptor libraries were prepared by the immunoSEQ multiplex PCR assay. For the multiplex PCR, a mixture combining 60 forward primers for TCR Vbeta segments and 13 reverse primers for TCR Jbeta segments was used. The CDR3 region of rearranged TCR beta genes was amplified from genomic DNA by a multiplex PCR assay. The amplified TCR beta libraries were sequenced on the Illumina HiSeq System as 87-base-pair reads. In the authors' own workflow: A later analysis tallied approximately 87 million unique TCR beta chains across the 666 repertoires, and approximately 11 million of those chains were shared by two or more donors. A nearest-neighbor algorithm error-corrected the raw reads and collapsed the reads into unique sequences, merging closely related sequences to remove PCR and sequencing errors. To assign V, D and J gene segments, CDR3 sequences were aligned to IMGT reference sequences. Each retained sequence needed at least a six-nucleotide match to both a V gene segment and a J gene segment. Rearrangements were classified as productive when the CDR3 lacked stop codons and remained in frame with V and J, and all other rearrangements were classified as non-productive. CDR3 was defined according to IMGT convention as the region running from the second conserved V-encoded cysteine to the conserved J-encoded phenylalanine. Sequences without an unambiguous match to a single V gene segment were excluded from the earlier analysis of almost 600 of the donors. An earlier analysis of 500 to 700 of the donors classified V segments as functional when productive rearrangements were above 56.7% and as segregating when the standard deviation between donors was above 5%. A statistical classification framework was built for diagnosing cytomegalovirus status from the catalog of TCR beta chain sequences. V and J gene assignment, in a later analysis, came from comparing TCR nucleotide sequences with IMGT/GENE-DB human TR gene sequences. Using the TCRdist pipeline, a later analysis assigned CDR3 sequences along with most-parsimonious VDJ recombination scenarios. In a later analysis, each TCR beta chain was defined by its CDR3 amino acid sequence together with its V-gene family, and reads lacking a unique V-gene family were excluded. As a way to deal with suspected cross-contamination and a sequencing artifact, a later analysis dropped over 550 nucleotide sequences that were highly shared and had low generation probability. In a later analysis, a clonal expansion index was calculated for each public chain from normalized within-repertoire ranks of inferred template counts. A later analysis computed generation probabilities with a VDJ recombination model fitted to out-of-frame rearrangements, and checked the results against IGoR. In a later analysis, hypergeometric tests were used to score TCR-TCR, TCR-HLA and TCR-CMV co-occurrence, with a repertoire-size bias correction applied to TCR pairs. To estimate false discovery rates, a later analysis permuted the HLA or CMV assignments 20 times. In a later analysis, co-occurring TCRs were grouped using DBSCAN, and TCRdist sequence similarity was added for clustering within HLA-allele-positive subsets. Repertoires with fewer than 30,000 or more than 120,000 public chains were left out of co-occurrence clustering, as were several repertoires with anomalous nucleotide sharing. Held by TCRdb, this immuneACCESS table contains in-frame sequences only and omits some clones. Under half of the omission traces to an unresolved V gene where checked; the cause of the rest is unknown. Clonal size and the V and J genes are those of that table, whereas D and trimming came from the DNA. The sample profile shows 100,000 to 150,000 clones; roughly 80% of them were found once. The ten largest make up approximately 6% of the sample.

The sequenced material came from PBMCs. The source of this sequence is a woman aged 35 to 49 in good health and CMV-seronegative. The receptor chain draws on TRBV5-6 and TRBJ2-3; 6 matching bases give a weak D call of TRBD2. DNA sequence: TGTGCCAGCAGCTTGGTCGCCGGGCGGGGCCTCACAGATACGCAGTATTTT. Its protein product is CASSLVAGRGLTDTQYF.